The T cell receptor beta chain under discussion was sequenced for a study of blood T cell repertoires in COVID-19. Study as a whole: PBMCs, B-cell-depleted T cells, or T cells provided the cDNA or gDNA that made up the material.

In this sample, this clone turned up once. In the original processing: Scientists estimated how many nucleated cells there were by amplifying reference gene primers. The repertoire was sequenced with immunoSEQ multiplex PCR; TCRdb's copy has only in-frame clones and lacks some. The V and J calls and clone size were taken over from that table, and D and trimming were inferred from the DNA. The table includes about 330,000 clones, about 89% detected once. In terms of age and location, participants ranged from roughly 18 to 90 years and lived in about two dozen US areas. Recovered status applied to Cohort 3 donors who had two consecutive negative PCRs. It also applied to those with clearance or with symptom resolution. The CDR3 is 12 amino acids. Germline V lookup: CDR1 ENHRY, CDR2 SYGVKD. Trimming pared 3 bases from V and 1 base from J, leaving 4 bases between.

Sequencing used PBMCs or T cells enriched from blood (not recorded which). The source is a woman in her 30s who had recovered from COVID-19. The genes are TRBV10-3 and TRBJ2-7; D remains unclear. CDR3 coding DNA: TGTGCCATCAGTGACAGTTCCTACGAGCAGTACTTC. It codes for CAISDSSYEQYF.